Given below is one T cell receptor beta chain in context. It lacks a known antigen. The sample holds no much larger clone one base away, and base qualities are not on file. This sample stems from a study of shared T cell receptors in the human thymus (dated by TCRdb to the early 2020s). Study-level background: The study examined how self-reactive, shared T-cell receptor alpha chains are generated in the human thymus.

Library preparation used the immunoSEQ multiplex PCR assay. In TCRdb, the immuneACCESS table is reduced to in-frame sequences with V and J assigned. These tables do not hold every clone; where another copy was compared, an unresolved V gene accounts for under half, and the others remain unexplained. This sample comprises approximately 400,000 clones, over 90% of them detected only once. The biggest ten clones account for roughly 0.02% of the sample. The CDR3 measures 17 amino acids from cysteine to phenylalanine. The kept DNA is CDR3 alone, 51 bases in frame from the first base. CDR1 is given as WSHSY and CDR2 as SAAADI, both from the germline V gene. V has 6 bases trimmed and J has 4 bases trimmed; junction bases matching no gene number 16.

Sequencing input: thymocytes. The chain is assembled from TRBV10-2 and TRBJ2-7, and TRBD1 matches 9 of the central bases. This sequence originates from a human donor. The DNA is as follows: TGCGCCAGCAGCGTTACCGGGACAGGGCACACTGGGTACGAGCAGTACTTC. Its protein reads: CASSVTGTGHTGYEQYF.